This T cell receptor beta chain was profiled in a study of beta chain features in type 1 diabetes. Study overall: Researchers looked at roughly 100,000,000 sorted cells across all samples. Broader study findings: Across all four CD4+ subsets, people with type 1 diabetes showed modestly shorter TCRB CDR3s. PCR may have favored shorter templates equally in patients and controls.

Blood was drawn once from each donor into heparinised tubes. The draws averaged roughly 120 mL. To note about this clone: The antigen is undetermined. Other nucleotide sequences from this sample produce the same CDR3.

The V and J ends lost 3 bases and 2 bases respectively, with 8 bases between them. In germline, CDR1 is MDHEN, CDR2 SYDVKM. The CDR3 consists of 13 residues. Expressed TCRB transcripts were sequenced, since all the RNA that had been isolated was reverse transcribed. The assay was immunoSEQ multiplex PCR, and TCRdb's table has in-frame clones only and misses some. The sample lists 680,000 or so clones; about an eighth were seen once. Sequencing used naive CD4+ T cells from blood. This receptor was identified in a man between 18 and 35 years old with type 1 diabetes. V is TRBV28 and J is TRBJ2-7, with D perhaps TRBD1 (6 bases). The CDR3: CASSLQGPYEQYF. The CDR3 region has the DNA TGTGCCAGCAGTTTGCAGGGGCCCTACGAGCAGTACTTC.